A single sample is the source of the 4 T cell receptor beta chains below, sequenced in a study of cytomegalovirus exposure and HLA in healthy donors. Libraries were prepared by immunoSEQ multiplex PCR; TCRdb keeps only in-frame clonotypes and omits some of them. The profile shows over 150,000 clones, roughly nine tenths of them singletons. Sequencing input: PBMCs. These receptors originate from a young man in good health and CMV-seropositive.

The gene calls are TRBV27 and TRBJ1-1; D is uncertain. This CDR3 contains 14 residues. CDR1 is MNHEY, CDR2 SMNVEV, per germline (reference sequence). V was trimmed by 6 bases and J by 5 bases, leaving 16 bases between them. As DNA, the CDR3 is TGTGCCAGCAGCCCCCAGATTTTATGGACTGAAGCTTTCTTT. This sequence encodes CASSPQILWTEAFF.

This clone was seen once. This chain connects TRBV7-9 to TRBJ2-5, with D maybe TRBD1 (5 bases). The CDR3 covers 12 residues. The V gene's germline CDR1 is SEHNR and CDR2 FQNEAQ (reference sequence). The ends were cut back, 5 bases at V and 2 bases at J, with 6 bases in the middle. This CDR3 is CASSGAQETQYF. CDR3 nucleotide sequence: TGTGCCAGCAGCGGGGCGCAAGAGACCCAGTACTTC.

The CDR3 protein is CASSPAGTSGRAGDTGELFF. The CDR3 bases are TGTGCCAGCAGTCCAGCCGGGACTAGCGGGAGGGCGGGCGACACCGGGGAGCTGTTTTTT. V is TRBV2 and J is TRBJ2-2; TRBD2 matches 16 bases. Germline assignment: CDR1 SNHLY and CDR2 FYNNEI. J lost 3 bases, V lost 5 bases, and 12 bases had no gene match. The CDR3 loop spans 20 amino acids.

This chain links TRBV25-1 with TRBJ1-4; tentatively, D is TRBD1 (5 bases). V lost 2 bases and J 0 bases, leaving 13 bases between the germline ends. CDR1 and CDR2 (germline): MGHDK, SYGVNS. There are 17 residues in the CDR3. The CDR3 DNA is TGTGCCAGCAGTGAACGGGCAGGGCGTGCAACTAATGAAAAACTGTTTTTT. Its translation is CASSERAGRATNEKLFF. Full variable domain (remainder filled in from reference TRBV25-1 and TRBJ1-4): EADIYQTPRYLVIGTGKKITLECSQTMGHDKMYWYQQDPGMELHLIHYSYGVNSTEKGDLSSESTVSRIRTEHFPLTLESARPSHTSQYLCASSERAGRATNEKLFFGSGTQLSVL.